Reported below is one T cell receptor (beta chain). Its target is not known. Sequencing was performed with immunoSEQ multiplex PCR; in TCRdb, only in-frame clones are kept and a portion is missing. The sample carries approximately 49,000 clones, 83% recorded once. Sampling of blood occurred at baseline, cycle 4 day 1, and cycle 7 day 1. This record belongs to a study of OX40 agonist ivuxolimab in advanced cancers. General study findings and limits: Clonal expansion by week 6 occurred in CD4+ and CD8+ blood T cells (at 0.1 to 3.0 mg/kg). More expanded clones were seen, on average, in CD8+ T cells than in CD4+.

Germline loops: CDR1 LNHDA, CDR2 SQIVND (reference sequence). This CDR3 is built from 14 residues. The V and J ends lost 6 bases and 7 bases, in that order; junction bases with no gene match: 11. This sample comprised CD4+ or CD8+ T cells sorted from blood, obtained in a trial of the OX40 agonist ivuxolimab. The V call is TRBV19, the J call TRBJ1-2; 7 nucleotides agree with TRBD1. This clonotype was sampled from an adult with an advanced solid tumor such as melanoma, head and neck, liver or kidney cancer. CDR3 bases: TGTGCCAGTAGAGACAGGGAGATTGTCGCTGGCTACACCTTC. It specifies CASRDREIVAGYTF.